One sample yielded the 22 T cell receptor beta chains listed below, sequenced in a study of Graves' ophthalmopathy and Graves' hyperthyroidism (dated by TCRdb to 2017 to 2018). These reads were obtained on an Illumina HiSeq 2000. TCR beta CDR3 regions were amplified from RNA transcripts for repertoire sequencing. HTBI primers and the Qiagen OneStep RT-PCR kit were used in a first-round RT-PCR, which was followed by a second-round multiplex PCR, size selection and purification. The public reads were run again by TCRdb, first through fastp at Q25 and then through MiXCR, and only productive beta chains were kept. Under each unique CDR3 protein, matching rows form one entry showing the most common genes and DNA. The sample profile shows hundreds of thousands of distinct CDR3 sequences; around an eighth of them were found once. The ten largest clones represent 9.8% of the sample. What was sequenced was blood. These receptors originate from a woman under 40 with Graves' ophthalmopathy. Donor details come from another sample of the same person, matched by shared clones.

This clonotype was seen many times. The CDR3 coding sequence is TGTGCCAGCAGCCCAAGGAGACAGGGGGCAACTGAAGCTTTCTTT. This translates into CASSPRRQGATEAFF. This sequence joins TRBV11-3 and TRBJ1-1, with 10 nucleotides matching TRBD1. Unmatched junction bases numbered 8, after V lost 5 bases and J lost 5 bases. The CDR3 loop spans 15 amino acids. Germline values: CDR1 SGHNT, CDR2 YENEEA.

This clonotype was found many times. The CDR3 loop reads CASSLGQFNTEAFF. Here the CDR3 DNA reads TGTGCCAGCAGTTTAGGACAGTTCAACACTGAAGCTTTCTTT. The J gene is TRBJ1-1, the V gene TRBV12-3 or TRBV12-4, with a possible D match to TRBD1 (5 bases). The CDR3 has 14 amino acids. The V end lost 1 base, the J end lost 2 bases, and 8 bases lay between the germline ends.

This clonotype was recorded many times. V is TRBV20-1 and J is TRBJ2-7, with 10 bases that match TRBD1. The germline CDR1 and CDR2 sequences are DFQATT and SNEGSKA (reference sequence). V trimming: 5 bases; J trimming: 3 bases; junction bases outside the gene matches: 10. CDR3 length: 15 amino acids. The CDR3 protein is CSAEIRTGGNYEQYF. The CDR3 nucleotides are TGCAGTGCTGAAATACGGACAGGGGGAAACTACGAGCAGTACTTC.

J is TRBJ2-1 and V is TRBV12-3 or TRBV12-4; D is uncertain. The ends were cut back, 8 bases at V and 6 bases at J, with 8 bases in the middle. The CDR3 loop spans 11 amino acids. In nucleotides, the CDR3 is TGTGCCAGCCGACGCTCCAATGAGCAGTTCTTC. This gives the protein CASRRSNEQFF.

This rearrangement joins TRBV12-5 to TRBJ1-2; D is unresolved. CDR1 and CDR2 from the germline V gene are LGHNT and FRNRAP. The CDR3 consists of 10 residues. Written as DNA, the CDR3 is TGTGATGGAAAGGGTCTAGGCTACACCTTC. It encodes CDGKGLGYTF.

This clonotype was counted ten times or more. The rearrangement joins TRBV2 to TRBJ2-7, with D maybe TRBD2 (6 bases). CDR3 length: 17 residues. Trimming stripped 9 bases from V and 2 bases from J, with 26 bases between. CDR1 and CDR2 (germline): SNHLY, FYNNEI. The CDR3 sequence: CARRSGIRGTPAYEQYF. CDR3 nucleotides: TGTGCCAGACGGTCGGGGATTCGCGGGACTCCAGCCTACGAGCAGTACTTC.

V gene TRBV27 combines with J gene TRBJ2-5; 7 nucleotides match TRBD2. Trimming cost V 2 bases and J 1 base; bases outside gene matches: 7. In germline, CDR1 is MNHEY, CDR2 SMNVEV (reference sequence). This CDR3 is 16 amino acids long. CDR3 residues: CASSLILSGGQETQYF. In nucleotides, the CDR3 is TGTGCCAGCAGTTTAATCCTTTCGGGGGGCCAAGAGACCCAGTACTTC.

This clonotype was counted ten times or more. This chain joins TRBV7-9 and TRBJ1-3; the match to TRBD1 covers 7 bases. The germline gives CDR1 SEHNR, CDR2 FQNEAQ (reference sequence). The length of the CDR3 is 13 residues. Trimming at V came to 6 bases and at J to 4 bases, leaving 3 bases not matched to a gene. CDR3 nucleotide sequence: TGTGCCAGCAGGAAGGACAGGGGAAACACCATATATTTT. It codes for CASRKDRGNTIYF.

This clonotype was picked up many times. The chain recombines TRBV4-2 with TRBJ2-7; unclear D gene. The germline gives CDR1 LGHNA, CDR2 YNFKEQ. This CDR3 spans 16 amino acids. Trimming took 0 bases from V and 1 from J, leaving 13 bases between them. CDR3 in DNA: TGTGCCAGCAGCCAAGATGTTGGGTCAGGATCCTACGAGCAGTACTTC. Translation: CASSQDVGSGSYEQYF.

This clonotype was counted many times. The V gene is TRBV20-1, the J gene TRBJ1-5; D unclear. Germline V gene data show CDR1 as DFQATT and CDR2 as SNEGSKA (reference sequence). V was shortened by 6 bases and J by 0 bases, with 12 bases between the two germline ends. This CDR3 is 14 amino acids long. The DNA for the CDR3 is TGCAGTGCAAGACTTCCTTATAGCAATCAGCCCCAGCATTTT. Its translation is CSARLPYSNQPQHF.

This clonotype was picked up many times. The chain has TRBV2 and TRBJ2-7; 7 bases are a match to TRBD1. The CDR3 is 13 amino acids. V trimming: 4 bases; J trimming: 3 bases; junction bases outside the gene matches: 3. In germline, CDR1 is SNHLY, CDR2 FYNNEI. CDR3 residues: CASSGRDSYEQYF. The CDR3 region has the DNA TGTGCCAGCAGTGGACGGGACAGCTACGAGCAGTACTTC. Looking up the rest from reference TRBV2 and TRBJ2-7 gives the full variable domain: EPEVTQTPSHQVTQMGQEVILRCVPISNHLYFYWYRQILGQKVEFLVSFYNNEISEKSEIFDDQFSVERPDGSNFTLKIRSTKLEDSAMYFCASSGRDSYEQYFGPGTRLTVT.

This clonotype was seen ten or more times. The rearrangement links TRBV27 to TRBJ2-7; D is ambiguous. Trimming removed 5 bases from V and 3 bases from J, with 14 bases in between. The V gene's germline CDR1 is MNHEY and CDR2 SMNVEV (reference sequence). CDR3 length: 14 amino acids. CDR3 nucleotides: TGTGCCAGCAGTGAGCTAGGCGGAAACTACGAGCAGTACTTC. Its protein is CASSELGGNYEQYF.

This clonotype has just one count. CDR3 in amino acids: CASSFNVDDYGYTF. CDR3 nucleotides: TGTGCCAGCAGCTTCAACGTCGACGACTATGGCTACACCTTC. The J gene is TRBJ1-2, the V gene TRBV7-2; D remains ambiguous. The V end lost 3 bases, the J end lost 3 bases, and 11 bases lay between the germline ends. Germline CDR1 is SGHTA and CDR2 is FQGNSA. The CDR3 sequence is 14 residues long.

This clonotype was seen many times. The V call is TRBV6-1, the J call TRBJ1-1; D gene unclear. Trimming cost V 6 bases and J 2 bases, with 19 bases left between them. The CDR3 extends over 16 amino acids. Germline loops: CDR1 MNHNS, CDR2 SASEGT. CDR3 DNA: TGTGCCAGCAGCTCTACCGATGCAGACCTTAACACTGAAGCTTTCTTT. Protein: CASSSTDADLNTEAFF.

This clonotype was seen a handful of times. The J gene is TRBJ2-5, the V gene TRBV12-3 or TRBV12-4; TRBD1 agrees at 9 bases. The CDR3 runs 14 residues. V shed 6 bases, J shed 5 bases, and the junction held 7 bases outside the gene matches. The CDR3, as DNA: TGTGCCAGCAGACCCACAGGGGGCCGGGAGACCCAGTACTTC. As protein: CASRPTGGRETQYF.

The V gene is TRBV20-1, the J gene TRBJ2-7; the D gene could be TRBD1 or TRBD2 (5 bases each). The V gene's germline CDR1 is DFQATT and CDR2 SNEGSKA (reference sequence). The CDR3 runs to 12 residues. Trimming left V 3 bases short and J 2 bases short, with 8 bases between. The CDR3, as DNA: TGCAGTGCTAGTCAGGGACCCTACGAGCAGTACTTC. This sequence encodes CSASQGPYEQYF.

To note about this clonotype: A much larger clonotype is one base distant, so this may be a read error. The chain uses TRBV29-1 and TRBJ2-7, with D possibly matching TRBD1 (5 bases). V gave up 5 bases and J gave up 5 bases, with 13 bases separating them. CDR3 length equals 12 residues. Germline V gene sequence: CDR1 SQVTM, CDR2 ANQGSEA. The CDR3 nucleotides are TGCAGCGTTATCTTACAGGTAGACGAGCAGTACTTC. Its protein product is CSVILQVDEQYF.

This clonotype was counted ten times or more. The chain recombines TRBV6-2 or TRBV6-3 with TRBJ2-7, with 9 positions matching TRBD1. The germline gives CDR1 MNHEY, CDR2 SVGEGT. V lost 2 bases, J lost 5 bases, and 7 bases stayed unmatched. The CDR3 is made up of 15 amino acids. The CDR3 DNA sequence: TGTGCCAGCAGTTACCCCGGGACAGGGAACGACGAGCAGTACTTC. It is translated as CASSYPGTGNDEQYF.

The sample holds many counts of this clonotype. The CDR3 here is CASTQAPMTGELFF. The DNA for the CDR3 is TGTGCCAGCACACAAGCCCCTATGACAGGGGAGCTGTTTTTT. This sequence joins TRBV6-1 and TRBJ2-2; D not certain. Trimming removed 7 bases at V and 8 bases at J, with 17 bases between. Germline CDR1 and CDR2: MNHNS and SASEGT. CDR3 size: 14 residues.

This clonotype was seen at least ten times. The chain recombines TRBV6-1 with TRBJ1-1, with D maybe TRBD1 (5 bases). The CDR3 covers 12 residues. V lost 1 base to trimming and J lost 10 bases, with 10 bases between them. Germline lookup yields CDR1 MNHNS and CDR2 SASEGT. CDR3 loop: CASSEGGTPAFF. The CDR3 DNA sequence: TGTGCCAGCAGTGAAGGGGGGACCCCAGCTTTCTTT.

This clonotype was counted a few times. This sequence joins TRBV7-2 and TRBJ1-5, with a weak D call TRBD1 (6 bases). V dropped 5 bases and J dropped 1 base, with 12 bases sitting between them. Per germline, CDR1 SGHTA and CDR2 FQGNSA. The CDR3 length is 15 residues. The CDR3 nucleotides are TGTGCCAGCAGCCTCCCCGGGACAAGCAATCAGCCCCAGCATTTT. As protein: CASSLPGTSNQPQHF.

The CDR3 DNA is TGTGCCAGCAGGGGACTAGCCGACCAAGAGACCCAGTACTTC. It specifies CASRGLADQETQYF. The gene calls are TRBV27 and TRBJ2-5; 9 bases fit TRBD2. CDR3 size: 14 residues. J lost 0 bases, V lost 6 bases, and 2 bases had no gene match. The V gene's germline CDR1 is MNHEY and CDR2 SMNVEV (reference sequence).